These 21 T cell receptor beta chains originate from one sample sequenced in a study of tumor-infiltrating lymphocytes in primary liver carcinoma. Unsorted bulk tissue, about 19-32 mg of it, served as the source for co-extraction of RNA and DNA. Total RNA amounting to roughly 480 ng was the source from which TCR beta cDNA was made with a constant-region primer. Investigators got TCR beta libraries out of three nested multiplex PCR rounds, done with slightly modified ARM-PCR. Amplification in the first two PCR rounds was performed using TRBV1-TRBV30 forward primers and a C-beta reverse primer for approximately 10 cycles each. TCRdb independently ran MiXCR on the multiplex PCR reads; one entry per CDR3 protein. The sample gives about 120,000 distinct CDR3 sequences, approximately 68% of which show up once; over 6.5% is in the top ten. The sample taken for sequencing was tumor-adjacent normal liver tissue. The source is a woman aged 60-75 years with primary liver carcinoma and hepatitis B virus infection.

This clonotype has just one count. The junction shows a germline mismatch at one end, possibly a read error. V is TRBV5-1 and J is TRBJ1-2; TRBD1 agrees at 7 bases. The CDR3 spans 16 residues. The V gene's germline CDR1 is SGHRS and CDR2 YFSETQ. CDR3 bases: TGCGCCAGTAGCTGGCAGACAGGGCATGAACCTGGGAGCTACACCTTC. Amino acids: CASSWQTGHEPGSYTF.

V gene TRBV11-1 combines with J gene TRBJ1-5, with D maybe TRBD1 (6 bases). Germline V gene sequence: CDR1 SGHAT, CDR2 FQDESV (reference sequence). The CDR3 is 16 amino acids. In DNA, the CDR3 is TGTGGTAGCAGCCCAATCTCGACAGGACTTAATCAGCCCCAGCATTTT. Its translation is CGSSPISTGLNQPQHF.

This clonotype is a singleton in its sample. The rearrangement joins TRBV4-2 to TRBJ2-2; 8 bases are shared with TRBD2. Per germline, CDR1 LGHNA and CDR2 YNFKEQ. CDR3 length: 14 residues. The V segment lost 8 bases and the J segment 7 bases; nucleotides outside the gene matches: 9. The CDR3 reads CASRGREVIGELFF. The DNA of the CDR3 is TGTGCCAGCCGGGGGCGGGAGGTAATCGGGGAGCTGTTTTTT.

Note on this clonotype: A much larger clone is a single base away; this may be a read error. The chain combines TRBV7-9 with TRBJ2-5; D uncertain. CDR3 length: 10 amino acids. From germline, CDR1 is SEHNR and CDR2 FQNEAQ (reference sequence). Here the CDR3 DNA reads TGTGCCAGTGGAATTGAGATCCAGTACTTC. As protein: CASGIEIQYF.

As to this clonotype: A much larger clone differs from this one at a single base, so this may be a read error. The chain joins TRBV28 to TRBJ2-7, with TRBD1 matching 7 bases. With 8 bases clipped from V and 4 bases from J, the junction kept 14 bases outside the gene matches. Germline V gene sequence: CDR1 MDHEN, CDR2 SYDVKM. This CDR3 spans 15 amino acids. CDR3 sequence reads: CASCYGNRGEYEQYF. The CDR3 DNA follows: TGTGCCAGCTGTTATGGGAACAGGGGAGAGTACGAGCAGTACTTC.

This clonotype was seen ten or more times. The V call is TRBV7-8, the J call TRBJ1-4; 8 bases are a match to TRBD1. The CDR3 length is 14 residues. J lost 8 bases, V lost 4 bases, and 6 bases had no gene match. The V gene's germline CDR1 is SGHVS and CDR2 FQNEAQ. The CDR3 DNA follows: TGTGCCAGCAGCTCGCAGGGGGCAGAGGAAAAACTGTTTTTT. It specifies CASSSQGAEEKLFF.

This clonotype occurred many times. CDR3 in amino acids: CASSFGQGARVNQPQHF. CDR3 coding DNA: TGTGCCAGCAGTTTTGGGCAGGGGGCGAGGGTGAATCAGCCCCAGCATTTT. The J gene is TRBJ1-5, the V gene TRBV12-3 or TRBV12-4, with 8 bases that match TRBD1. The CDR3 covers 17 residues. V lost 3 bases to trimming and J lost 4 bases; unmatched junction nucleotides: 11.

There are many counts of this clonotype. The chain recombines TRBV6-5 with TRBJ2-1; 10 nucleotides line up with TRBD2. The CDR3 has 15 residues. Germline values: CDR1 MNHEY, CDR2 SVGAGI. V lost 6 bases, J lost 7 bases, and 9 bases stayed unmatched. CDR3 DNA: TGTGCCAGCAGAGAAGCGGGAGGGTTAGAGAATGAGCAGTTCTTC. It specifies CASREAGGLENEQFF.

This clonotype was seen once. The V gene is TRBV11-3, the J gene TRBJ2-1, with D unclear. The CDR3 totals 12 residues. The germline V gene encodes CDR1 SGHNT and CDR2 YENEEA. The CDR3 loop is CSNSLNAKEQFF. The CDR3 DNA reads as TGTTCCAACAGCTTAAATGCCAAAGAGCAGTTCTTC.

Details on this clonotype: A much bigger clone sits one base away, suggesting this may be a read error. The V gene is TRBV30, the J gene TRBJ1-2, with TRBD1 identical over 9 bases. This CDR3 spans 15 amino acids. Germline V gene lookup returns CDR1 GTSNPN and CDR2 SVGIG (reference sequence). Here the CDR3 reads CAWSPAGTGRYGFTF. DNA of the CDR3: TGTGCCTGGAGTCCCGCCGGGACAGGGCGCTATGGCTTCACCTTC. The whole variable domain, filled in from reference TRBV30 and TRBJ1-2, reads SQTIHQWPATLVQPVGSPLSLECTVEGTSNPNLYWYRQAAGRGLQLLFYSVGIGQISSEVPQNLSASRPQDRQFILSSKKLLLSDSGFYLCAWSPAGTGRYGFTFGSGTRLTVV.

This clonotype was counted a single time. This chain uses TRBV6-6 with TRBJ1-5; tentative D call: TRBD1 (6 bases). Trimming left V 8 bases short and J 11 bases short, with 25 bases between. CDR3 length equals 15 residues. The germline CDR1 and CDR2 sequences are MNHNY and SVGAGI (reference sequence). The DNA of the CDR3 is TGTGCCAGCCGGAACGGGGGGGCTAGCAATCGGTCCCAGCATTTT. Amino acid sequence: CASRNGGASNRSQHF.

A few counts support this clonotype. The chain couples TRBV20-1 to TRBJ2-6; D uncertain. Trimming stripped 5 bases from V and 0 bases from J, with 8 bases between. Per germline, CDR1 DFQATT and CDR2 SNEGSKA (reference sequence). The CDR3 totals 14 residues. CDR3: CSALRPSGANVLTF. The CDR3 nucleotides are TGCAGTGCTCTACGACCCTCTGGGGCCAACGTCCTGACTTTC.

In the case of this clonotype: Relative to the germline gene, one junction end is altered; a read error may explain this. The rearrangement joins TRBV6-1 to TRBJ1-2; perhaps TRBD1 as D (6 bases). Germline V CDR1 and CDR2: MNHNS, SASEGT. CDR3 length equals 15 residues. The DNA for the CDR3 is TGTGCCAGCAGTGACGACAGGAGGGTGTACTATGACTACACCTTC. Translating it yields CASSDDRRVYYDYTF.

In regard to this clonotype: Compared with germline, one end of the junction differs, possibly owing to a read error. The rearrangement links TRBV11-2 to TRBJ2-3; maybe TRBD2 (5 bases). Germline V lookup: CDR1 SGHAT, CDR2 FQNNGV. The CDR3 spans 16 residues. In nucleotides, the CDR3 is TGTGTCAGCAGCTTGGGTATCCAGCGGAGCACAGATACGCAGTATTTT. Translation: CVSSLGIQRSTDTQYF.

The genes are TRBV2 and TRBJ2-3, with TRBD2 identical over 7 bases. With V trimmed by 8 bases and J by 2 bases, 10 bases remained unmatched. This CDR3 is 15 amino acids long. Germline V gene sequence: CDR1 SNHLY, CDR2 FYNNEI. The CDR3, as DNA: TGTGCCAGCGGGGATCTAGCGGTTACCACAGATACGCAGTATTTT. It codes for CASGDLAVTTDTQYF.

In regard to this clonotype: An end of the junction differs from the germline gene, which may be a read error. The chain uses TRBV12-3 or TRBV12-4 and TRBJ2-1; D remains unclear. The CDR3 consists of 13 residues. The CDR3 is CTSSLITSNEQFF. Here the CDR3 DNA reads TGTACCAGCAGTTTGATAACTTCCAATGAGCAGTTCTTC.

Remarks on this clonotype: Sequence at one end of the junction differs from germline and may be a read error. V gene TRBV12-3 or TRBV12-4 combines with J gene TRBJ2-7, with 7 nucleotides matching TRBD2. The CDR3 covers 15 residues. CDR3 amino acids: CASSLRQLAKYVQYF. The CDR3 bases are TGTGCCAGCAGTTTACGCCAACTAGCGAAATACGTGCAGTACTTC.

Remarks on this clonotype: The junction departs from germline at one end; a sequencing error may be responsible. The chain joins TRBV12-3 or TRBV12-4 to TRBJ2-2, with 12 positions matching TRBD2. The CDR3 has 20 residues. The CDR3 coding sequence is TGTGTCAGCAGTCTTACCCACCCTAGCGGGAGGGCCCCTTACACCGGGGAGCTGTTTTTC. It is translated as CVSSLTHPSGRAPYTGELFF.

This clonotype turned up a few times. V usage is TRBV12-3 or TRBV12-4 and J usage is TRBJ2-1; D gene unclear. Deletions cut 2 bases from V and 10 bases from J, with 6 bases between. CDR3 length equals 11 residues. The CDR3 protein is CASSLSREQFF. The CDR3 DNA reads TGTGCCAGCAGTTTATCTCGAGAGCAGTTCTTC.

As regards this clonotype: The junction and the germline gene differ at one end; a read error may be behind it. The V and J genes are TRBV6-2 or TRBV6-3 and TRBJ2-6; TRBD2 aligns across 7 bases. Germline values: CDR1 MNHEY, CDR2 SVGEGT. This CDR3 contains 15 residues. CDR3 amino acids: CGSSSGGSGANVLTF. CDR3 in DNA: TGTGGCAGCAGCTCGGGGGGCTCTGGGGCCAACGTCCTGACTTTC.

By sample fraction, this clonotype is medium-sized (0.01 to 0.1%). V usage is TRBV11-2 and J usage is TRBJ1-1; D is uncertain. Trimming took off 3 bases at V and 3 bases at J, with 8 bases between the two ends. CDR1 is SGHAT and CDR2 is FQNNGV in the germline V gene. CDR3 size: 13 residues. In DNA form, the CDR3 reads TGTGCCAGCAGCTTCGGCGAACACACTGAAGCTTTCTTT. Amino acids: CASSFGEHTEAFF. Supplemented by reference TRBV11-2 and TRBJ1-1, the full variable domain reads EAGVAQSPRYKIIEKRQSVAFWCNPISGHATLYWYQQILGQGPKLLIQFQNNGVVDDSQLPKDRFSAERLKGVDSTLKIQPAKLEDSAVYLCASSFGEHTEAFFGQGTRLTVV.